Listed below are T cell receptor beta chains from one sample, sequenced in a study of blood T cell repertoires in COVID-19. Sequenced by immunoSEQ multiplex PCR; TCRdb stores in-frame clones only, minus some. The sample yields tens of thousands of clones, about 74% seen once. Input material: peripheral blood. These receptors originate from a human donor in a cohort sampled during active COVID-19. CDR3s include the opening cysteine and the closing phenylalanine or tryptophan. The D gene is left open where the match is weak. Rows give clone size only sometimes, using once, few, many, or a class for an expanded clone.

v_call	j_call	clone_size	d_call	cdr3_aa	cdr3_nt
TRBV5-5	TRBJ2-3	once	-	CASSPRKVKNREYTDTQYF	TGTGCCAGCAGCCCGCGGAAAGTTAAAAACCGGGAATACACAGATACGCAGTATTTT
TRBV7-2	TRBJ2-7	-	TRBD2	CASSLGLLAGIYEQYF	TGTGCCAGCAGCTTAGGTCTTCTAGCGGGGATTTACGAGCAGTACTTC
TRBV30	TRBJ1-1	-	-	CAWSVRGAMNTEAFF	TGTGCCTGGAGTGTACGCGGGGCCATGAACACTGAAGCTTTCTTT
TRBV3-1/TRBV3-2	TRBJ2-5	-	TRBD2	CASSRTAGVGQTQYF	TGTGCCAGCAGCCGGACGGCGGGGGTCGGGCAGACCCAGTACTTC
TRBV28	TRBJ2-5	once	-	CASSPLTSREPRRYF	TGTGCCAGCAGTCCCTTAACTAGCAGAGAACCCCGGAGGTACTTC
TRBV28	TRBJ1-2	-	TRBD1	CATTQGVYGYTF	TGTGCCACCACCCAGGGGGTCTATGGCTACACCTTC
TRBV28	TRBJ2-3	-	-	CASSSGQGRGNTQYF	TGTGCCAGCAGTTCGGGTCAAGGAAGAGGGAATACGCAGTATTTT
TRBV28	TRBJ2-1	few	TRBD2	CASSAPGLAPYNEQFF	TGTGCCAGCAGCGCCCCGGGACTAGCGCCCTACAATGAGCAGTTCTTC
TRBV30	TRBJ2-7	-	TRBD2	CAWSWREGREQYF	TGTGCCTGGAGCTGGCGGGAGGGGAGGGAGCAGTACTTC
TRBV6-5	TRBJ2-1	few	TRBD1	CASTGTGLHEQFF	TGTGCCAGCACCGGGACAGGGTTACATGAGCAGTTCTTC
TRBV7-2	TRBJ2-3	-	TRBD2	CASSLGTLSGSYF	TGTGCCAGCAGCTTGGGCACCCTTAGCGGGAGTTATTTT
TRBV4-3	TRBJ1-6	-	TRBD1	CASSTRAGGDSPLHF	TGCGCCAGCAGCACCCGTGCAGGGGGCGATTCACCCCTCCACTTT
TRBV9	TRBJ2-1	-	TRBD2	CASSEEREGSYNEQFF	TGTGCCAGCAGCGAGGAGCGGGAGGGCTCCTACAATGAGCAGTTCTTC
TRBV5-1	TRBJ2-5	-	-	CASSAGLLQETQYF	TGCGCCAGCAGCGCGGGACTCCTCCAAGAGACCCAGTACTTC
TRBV28	TRBJ1-1	-	-	CASTQRRNTEAFF	TGTGCCAGCACCCAGCGGAGGAACACTGAAGCTTTCTTT
TRBV24-1	TRBJ1-5	few	TRBD1	CATSEHGQGGSQPQHF	TGTGCCACCAGTGAACACGGACAGGGGGGAAGTCAGCCCCAGCATTTT
TRBV27	TRBJ2-1	-	TRBD2	CASRTGTSGSHEQFF	TGTGCCAGCAGGACCGGGACTAGCGGGAGTCATGAGCAGTTCTTC
TRBV19	TRBJ1-4	-	-	CASSTGTTNEKLFF	TGTGCCAGTAGTACTGGGACTACTAATGAAAAACTGTTTTTT
TRBV18	TRBJ2-5	once	-	CASSPQQRARAGQETQYF	TGTGCCAGCTCACCTCAGCAGCGGGCTCGGGCCGGGCAAGAGACCCAGTACTTC
TRBV18	TRBJ2-3	-	TRBD2	CASSPPGLVTGDTQYF	TGTGCCAGCTCACCACCGGGACTAGTAACAGGAGATACGCAGTATTTT
TRBV7-3	TRBJ2-6	-	TRBD1	CASSDLGGPGANVLTF	TGTGCCAGCAGCGACCTAGGGGGCCCTGGGGCCAACGTCCTGACTTTC
TRBV6-6	TRBJ2-1	-	TRBD2	CASSYSRGDEQFF	TGTGCCAGCAGTTACTCTCGGGGGGATGAGCAGTTCTTC
TRBV27	TRBJ1-4	-	-	CASSTWGGVEKLFF	TGTGCCAGCAGTACCTGGGGGGGAGTTGAAAAACTGTTTTTT
TRBV7-2	TRBJ1-6	-	-	CASSLGLQVAPNSPLHF	TGTGCCAGCAGCTTAGGATTGCAGGTTGCCCCTAATTCACCCCTCCACTTT
TRBV14	TRBJ1-1	few	TRBD1	CASSKGQRNTEAFF	TGTGCCAGCAGCAAGGGACAGAGGAACACTGAAGCTTTCTTT
TRBV27	TRBJ2-2	-	TRBD2	CASSPRLAGGTGELFF	TGTGCCAGCAGTCCTCGACTAGCGGGAGGGACCGGGGAGCTGTTTTTT
TRBV2	TRBJ1-3	-	-	CASSGGGPNTIYF	TGTGCCAGCAGTGGGGGAGGCCCAAACACCATATATTTT
TRBV2	TRBJ2-4	-	TRBD1	CASSETGGAAKNIQYF	TGTGCCAGCAGTGAAACAGGGGGCGCGGCCAAAAACATTCAGTACTTC
TRBV27	TRBJ2-1	-	TRBD2	CASSSQITSGRSYNEQFF	TGTGCCAGCAGTTCACAGATCACTAGCGGGAGATCTTACAATGAGCAGTTCTTC
TRBV5-1	TRBJ2-7	-	-	CASSSGTTLGYEQYF	TGCGCCAGCAGCTCCGGGACAACCCTGGGGTACGAGCAGTACTTC
TRBV28	TRBJ2-4	-	TRBD1	CASSFFRPAGGFSKNIQYF	TGTGCCAGCAGTTTTTTTCGCCCCGCAGGGGGTTTTTCCAAAAACATTCAGTACTTC
TRBV28	TRBJ2-2	-	TRBD2	CASRTPALGRGTGELFF	TGTGCCAGCAGAACCCCGGCCCTCGGGAGGGGCACCGGGGAGCTGTTTTTT
TRBV7-6	TRBJ2-2	-	-	CASSPTGQKTGELFF	TGTGCCAGCAGCCCAACGGGACAAAAAACCGGGGAGCTGTTTTTT
TRBV10-3	TRBJ2-7	-	-	CAISAREIQYEQYF	TGTGCCATCAGTGCTCGGGAGATCCAATACGAGCAGTACTTC
TRBV9	TRBJ2-3	-	TRBD2	CASSVRGVTDTQYF	TGTGCCAGCAGCGTACGGGGGGTCACAGATACGCAGTATTTT
TRBV27	TRBJ2-7	-	TRBD2	CASSYSGRLYEQYF	TGTGCCAGCAGTTATAGCGGGAGGTTATACGAGCAGTACTTC
TRBV28	TRBJ2-3	-	-	CASSLGGIHQDTDTQYF	TGTGCCAGCAGCTTAGGGGGGATCCATCAGGACACAGATACGCAGTATTTT
TRBV7-8	TRBJ2-7	-	TRBD1	CASRSKFGQGSYEQYF	TGTGCCAGCAGATCCAAGTTTGGACAGGGCTCCTACGAGCAGTACTTC
TRBV19	TRBJ2-3	-	TRBD1	CASSIDQGAADTQYF	TGTGCCAGTAGTATAGATCAGGGGGCAGCAGATACGCAGTATTTT
TRBV2	TRBJ1-1	-	-	CASKSDRNTEAFF	TGTGCCAGCAAGTCGGACAGGAACACTGAAGCTTTCTTT
TRBV15	TRBJ2-7	once	TRBD1	CATSSPGQGAYEQYF	TGTGCCACCAGCTCACCGGGACAGGGGGCATACGAGCAGTACTTC
TRBV14	TRBJ2-7	-	-	CASSLGASTTYEQYF	TGTGCCAGCAGCCTGGGGGCTTCCACCACCTACGAGCAGTACTTC
TRBV6-2/TRBV6-3	TRBJ2-7	few	TRBD1	CASSYGQGPKPYEQYF	TGTGCCAGCAGTTACGGACAGGGGCCTAAACCCTACGAGCAGTACTTC
TRBV25-1	TRBJ1-6	-	TRBD1	CASSETGEGNSPLHF	TGTGCCAGCAGTGAGACAGGGGAAGGGAATTCACCCCTCCACTTT
TRBV12-3/TRBV12-4	TRBJ2-2	-	-	CASSFKSTGELFF	TGTGCCAGCAGTTTTAAATCCACCGGGGAGCTGTTTTTT
TRBV28	TRBJ2-7	few	TRBD2	CASSPAGGRPNEQYF	TGTGCCAGCAGTCCAGCGGGAGGCCGCCCCAACGAGCAGTACTTC
TRBV7-3	TRBJ2-7	-	TRBD2	CASSLTGTSGLNYEQYF	TGTGCCAGCAGCCTTACCGGGACTAGCGGCCTAAACTACGAGCAGTACTTC
TRBV3-1/TRBV3-2	TRBJ2-7	-	-	CASSQESEKSYEQYF	TGTGCCAGCAGCCAAGAAAGCGAGAAGTCCTACGAGCAGTACTTC
TRBV5-5	TRBJ1-4	-	TRBD1	CASSSYRGQGGREKLFF	TGTGCCAGCAGCTCCTACAGGGGTCAGGGTGGACGTGAAAAACTGTTTTTT
TRBV5-1	TRBJ2-3	-	-	CASRKDYSDTQYF	TGCGCCAGCAGGAAGGACTATTCAGATACGCAGTATTTT
TRBV24-1	TRBJ1-2	-	TRBD1	CATSAPSGQGVPGYTF	TGTGCCACCAGTGCTCCTTCGGGACAGGGGGTTCCCGGCTACACCTTC
TRBV28	TRBJ2-1	once	-	CASSFGGSKLHNEQFF	TGTGCCAGCAGTTTCGGGGGTTCGAAGCTCCACAATGAGCAGTTCTTC
TRBV10-3	TRBJ2-1	-	-	CAISGHQLEGNEQFF	TGTGCCATCAGTGGACACCAGTTGGAGGGCAATGAGCAGTTCTTC
TRBV5-4	TRBJ2-1	-	TRBD2	CASSALAGYNEQFF	TGTGCCAGCAGCGCGCTAGCGGGGTACAATGAGCAGTTCTTC
TRBV9	TRBJ2-2	-	-	CASSVAEAKDGELFF	TGTGCCAGCAGCGTAGCGGAGGCGAAGGACGGGGAGCTGTTTTTT
TRBV5-5	TRBJ2-7	once	TRBD1	CASSRGDRASYEQYF	TGTGCCAGCAGCAGGGGGGACAGGGCTTCCTACGAGCAGTACTTC
TRBV28	TRBJ1-2	many	-	CASWGAAARDGYTF	TGTGCCAGCTGGGGCGCAGCAGCCCGGGATGGCTACACCTTC
TRBV6-5	TRBJ1-1	-	-	CASSYYGNTEAFF	TGTGCCAGCAGTTACTACGGGAACACTGAAGCTTTCTTT